This T cell receptor (beta chain) originates from a study of PD-1 blockade in classical Hodgkin lymphoma. Turning to the study itself: Each patient was given nivolumab 3 mg/kg through a vein every 2 weeks.

The time point was: cycle 4 day 1 (C4D1), after five to seven weeks of nivolumab. There was relapse after autologous stem cell transplantation in every patient, and there was variation in brentuximab vedotin exposure. General study findings and limits: Partial responders and progressors had significantly lower baseline TCR diversity.

Trimming took 4 bases from V and 11 from J; bases not matched to a gene: 10. Germline values: CDR1 SGHRS, CDR2 YFSETQ. This CDR3 is built from 13 residues. On this clone: Its antigen is unidentified.

Sequencing used immunoSEQ multiplex PCR; TCRdb keeps in-frame clones, though not all of them. This table has tens of thousands of clones, 87% appearing once. This sample comprised peripheral blood mononuclear cells (PBMCs), obtained before the fourth cycle of nivolumab. This clonotype originated in a human donor with classical Hodgkin lymphoma. The V gene is TRBV5-1, the J gene TRBJ1-1, with 8 bases matching TRBD1. CDR3: CASSALQGEGAFF. DNA of the CDR3: TGCGCCAGCAGCGCCCTACAGGGGGAGGGTGCTTTCTTT.